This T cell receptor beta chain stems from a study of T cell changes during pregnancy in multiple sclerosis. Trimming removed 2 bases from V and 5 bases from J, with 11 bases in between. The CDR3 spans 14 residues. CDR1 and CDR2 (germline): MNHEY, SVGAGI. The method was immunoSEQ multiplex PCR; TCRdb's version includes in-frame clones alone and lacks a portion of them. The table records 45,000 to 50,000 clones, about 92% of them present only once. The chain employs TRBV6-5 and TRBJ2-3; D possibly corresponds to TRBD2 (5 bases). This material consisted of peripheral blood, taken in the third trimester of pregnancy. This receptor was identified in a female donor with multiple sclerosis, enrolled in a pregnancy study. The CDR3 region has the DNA TGTGCCAGCAGTTACACCGGGATGAGAGATACGCAGTATTTT. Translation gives CASSYTGMRDTQYF.